A selection of T cell receptor beta chains follows, all from one sample in a study of beta chain features in type 1 diabetes. The protocol was immunoSEQ multiplex PCR, while the TCRdb copy is restricted to in-frame clones and leaves out a portion. The sample has hundreds of thousands of clones; roughly 16% are singletons. Sequencing was performed on naive CD4+ T cells from blood. The receptors were sampled from a man between 18 and 29 years old in good health. CDR3s include the opening cysteine and the closing phenylalanine or tryptophan. D genes are given only for firm matches. Some rows mark clone size as missing; the rest say once, few, many or name a class of expanded clone.

TRBJ2-4	few	TRBV11-2	-	17	CASSSYRAPLAKNIQYF	TGTGCCAGCAGCAGCTACAGGGCGCCGCTAGCCAAAAACATTCAGTACTTC
TRBJ2-1	-	TRBV2	-	12	CASSAHGDEQFF	TGTGCCAGCAGCGCTCACGGGGATGAGCAGTTCTTC
TRBJ2-5	once	TRBV7-2	-	15	CASSLVTGVQETQYF	TGTGCCAGCAGCTTAGTGACAGGAGTTCAAGAGACCCAGTACTTC
TRBJ1-2	few	TRBV28	-	15	CASSLSRGGVYGYTF	TGTGCCAGCAGTTTATCCAGGGGAGGAGTCTATGGCTACACCTTC
TRBJ2-5	few	TRBV6-4	-	10	CASSGETQYF	TGTGCCAGCAGTGGAGAGACCCAGTACTTC
TRBJ2-7	few	TRBV27	-	15	CASSPRGALSYEQYF	TGTGCCAGCAGCCCCCGGGGGGCCTTATCCTACGAGCAGTACTTC
TRBJ1-3	few	TRBV5-4	-	17	CASSLGSGAISGNTIYF	TGTGCCAGCAGCTTGGGGTCAGGGGCTATCTCTGGAAACACCATATATTTT
TRBJ1-1	few	TRBV10-3	-	14	CAISESTGRAEAFF	TGTGCCATCAGTGAGTCCACAGGGAGAGCTGAAGCTTTCTTT
TRBJ1-1	-	TRBV18	-	15	CASSPPHRENTEAFF	TGTGCCAGCTCACCACCACACAGGGAGAACACTGAAGCTTTCTTT
TRBJ1-2	-	TRBV7-2	-	14	CASSRNGAGYGYTF	TGTGCCAGCAGCCGCAATGGGGCGGGCTATGGCTACACCTTC
TRBJ1-4	few	TRBV7-2	-	14	CASSSPHGVEKLFF	TGTGCCAGCAGCTCGCCTCACGGGGTTGAAAAACTGTTTTTT
TRBJ1-1	-	TRBV28	-	14	CASSFGRSNTEAFF	TGTGCCAGCAGTTTCGGGAGGTCCAATACTGAAGCTTTCTTT